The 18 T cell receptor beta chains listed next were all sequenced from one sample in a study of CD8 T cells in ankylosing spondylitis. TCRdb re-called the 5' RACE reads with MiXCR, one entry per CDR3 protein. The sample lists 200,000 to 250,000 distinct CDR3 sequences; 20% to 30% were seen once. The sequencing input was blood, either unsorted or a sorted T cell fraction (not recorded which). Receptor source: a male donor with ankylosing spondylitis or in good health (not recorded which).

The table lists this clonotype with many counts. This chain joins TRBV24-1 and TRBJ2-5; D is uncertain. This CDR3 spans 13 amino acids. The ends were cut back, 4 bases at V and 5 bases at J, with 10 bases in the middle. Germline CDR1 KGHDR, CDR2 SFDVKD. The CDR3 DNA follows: TGTGCCACCAGTGACGGTTCCCAGGAGACCCAGTACTTC. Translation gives CATSDGSQETQYF.

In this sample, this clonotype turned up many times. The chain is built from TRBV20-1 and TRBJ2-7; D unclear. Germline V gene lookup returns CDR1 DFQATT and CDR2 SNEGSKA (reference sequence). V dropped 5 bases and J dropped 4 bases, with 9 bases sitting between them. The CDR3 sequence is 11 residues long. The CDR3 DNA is TGCAGTGCTCCGGTCGAGTACGAGCAGTACTTC. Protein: CSAPVEYEQYF.

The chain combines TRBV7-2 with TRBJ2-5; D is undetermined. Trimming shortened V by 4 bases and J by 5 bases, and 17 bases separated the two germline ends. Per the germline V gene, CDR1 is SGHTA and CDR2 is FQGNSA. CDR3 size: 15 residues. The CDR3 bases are TGTGCCAGCAGCTCGGTCTTTTCGTTCCAGGAGACCCAGTACTTC. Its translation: CASSSVFSFQETQYF.

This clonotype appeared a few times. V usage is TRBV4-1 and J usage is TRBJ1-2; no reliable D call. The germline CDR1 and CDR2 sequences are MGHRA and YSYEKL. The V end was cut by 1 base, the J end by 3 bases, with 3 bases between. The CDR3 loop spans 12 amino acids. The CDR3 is CASSQVDYGYTF. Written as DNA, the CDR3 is TGCGCCAGCAGCCAAGTCGACTATGGCTACACCTTC.

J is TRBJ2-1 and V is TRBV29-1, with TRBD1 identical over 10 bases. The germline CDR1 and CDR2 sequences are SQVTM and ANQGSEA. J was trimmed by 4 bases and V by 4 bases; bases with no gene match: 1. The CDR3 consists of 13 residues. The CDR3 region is CSVGDRGYNEQFF. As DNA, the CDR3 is TGCAGCGTTGGGGACAGGGGTTACAATGAGCAGTTCTTC.

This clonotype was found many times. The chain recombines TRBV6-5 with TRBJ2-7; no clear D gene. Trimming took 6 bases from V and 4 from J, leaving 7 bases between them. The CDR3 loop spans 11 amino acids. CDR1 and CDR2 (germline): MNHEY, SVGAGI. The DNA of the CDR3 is TGTGCCAGCAGACAACAGTACGAGCAGTACTTC. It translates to CASRQQYEQYF.

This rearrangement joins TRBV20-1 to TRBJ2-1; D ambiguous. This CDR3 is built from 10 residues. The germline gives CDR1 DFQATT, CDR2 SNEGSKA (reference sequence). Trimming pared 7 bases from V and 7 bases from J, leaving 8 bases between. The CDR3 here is CSVGRNEQFF. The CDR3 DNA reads TGCAGTGTAGGAAGAAATGAGCAGTTCTTC.

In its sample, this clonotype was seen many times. The CDR3 is CASSVGGGSPLSGANVLTF. For the CDR3, the DNA is TGTGCCAGCAGCGTAGGGGGCGGAAGTCCGTTGTCTGGGGCCAACGTCCTGACTTTC. The chain uses TRBV9 and TRBJ2-6; the D gene is possibly TRBD1 (5 bases). V was trimmed by 0 bases and J by 1 base, leaving 17 bases between them. Germline values: CDR1 SGDLS, CDR2 YYNGEE. The CDR3 contains 19 residues.

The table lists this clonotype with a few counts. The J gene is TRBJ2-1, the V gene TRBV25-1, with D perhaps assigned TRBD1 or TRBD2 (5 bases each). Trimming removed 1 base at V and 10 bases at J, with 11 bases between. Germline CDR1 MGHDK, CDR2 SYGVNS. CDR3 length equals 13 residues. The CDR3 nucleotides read TGTGCCAGCAGTGAATTAAGGGGCGGGGAGCAGTTCTTC. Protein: CASSELRGGEQFF.

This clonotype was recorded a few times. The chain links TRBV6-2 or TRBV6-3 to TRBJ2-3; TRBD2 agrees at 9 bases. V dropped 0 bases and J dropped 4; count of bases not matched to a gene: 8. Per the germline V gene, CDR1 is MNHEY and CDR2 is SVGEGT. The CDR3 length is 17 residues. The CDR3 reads CASSYSLAGGPSDTQYF. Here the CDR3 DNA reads TGTGCCAGCAGTTACTCGTTGGCGGGAGGGCCTTCAGATACGCAGTATTTT.

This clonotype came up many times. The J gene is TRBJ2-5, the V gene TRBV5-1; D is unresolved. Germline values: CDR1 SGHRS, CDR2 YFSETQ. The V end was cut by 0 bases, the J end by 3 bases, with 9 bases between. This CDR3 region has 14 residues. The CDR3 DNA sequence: TGCGCCAGCAGCTTGGGACTCAGCGAAGAGACCCAGTACTTC. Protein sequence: CASSLGLSEETQYF.

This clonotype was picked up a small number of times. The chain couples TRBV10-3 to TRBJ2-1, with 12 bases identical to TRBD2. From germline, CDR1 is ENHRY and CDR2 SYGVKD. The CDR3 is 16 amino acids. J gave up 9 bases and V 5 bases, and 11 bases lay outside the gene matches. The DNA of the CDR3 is TGTGCCATCAGTCTCCGGACTAGCGGGAAAGACGGTGAGCAGTTCTTC. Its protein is CAISLRTSGKDGEQFF.

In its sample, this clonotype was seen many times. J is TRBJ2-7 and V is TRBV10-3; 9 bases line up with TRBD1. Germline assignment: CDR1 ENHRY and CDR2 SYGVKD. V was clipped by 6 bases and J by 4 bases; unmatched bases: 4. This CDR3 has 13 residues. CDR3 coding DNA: TGTGCCATCAGGGACAGGGGTAGATACGAGCAGTACTTC. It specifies CAIRDRGRYEQYF.

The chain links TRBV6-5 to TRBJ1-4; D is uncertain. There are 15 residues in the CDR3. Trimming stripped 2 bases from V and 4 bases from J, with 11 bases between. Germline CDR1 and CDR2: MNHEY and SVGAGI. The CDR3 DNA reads TGTGCCAGCAGTTACGGTGGAGGTTATAATGAAAAACTGTTTTTT. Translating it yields CASSYGGGYNEKLFF.

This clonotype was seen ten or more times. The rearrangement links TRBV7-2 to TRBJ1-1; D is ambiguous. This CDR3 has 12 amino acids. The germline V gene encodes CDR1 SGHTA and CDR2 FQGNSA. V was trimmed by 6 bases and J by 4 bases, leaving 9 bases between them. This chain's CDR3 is CASRKEITEAFF. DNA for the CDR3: TGTGCCAGCAGAAAAGAGATCACTGAAGCTTTCTTT.

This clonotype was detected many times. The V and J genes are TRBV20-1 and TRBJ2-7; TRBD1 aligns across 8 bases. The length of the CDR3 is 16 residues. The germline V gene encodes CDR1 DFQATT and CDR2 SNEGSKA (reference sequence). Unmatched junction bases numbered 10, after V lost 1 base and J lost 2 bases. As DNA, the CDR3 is TGCAGTGCTAGAGGCCTCGGACAGGGATCGACCTACGAGCAGTACTTC. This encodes CSARGLGQGSTYEQYF.

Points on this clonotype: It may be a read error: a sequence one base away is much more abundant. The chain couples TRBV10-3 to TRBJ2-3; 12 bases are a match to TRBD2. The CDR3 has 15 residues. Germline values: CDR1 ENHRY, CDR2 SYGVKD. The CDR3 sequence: CAYSTSGSGTDAQYF. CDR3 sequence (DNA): TGTGCCTATTCGACTAGCGGGAGTGGCACAGATGCGCAGTATTTT.

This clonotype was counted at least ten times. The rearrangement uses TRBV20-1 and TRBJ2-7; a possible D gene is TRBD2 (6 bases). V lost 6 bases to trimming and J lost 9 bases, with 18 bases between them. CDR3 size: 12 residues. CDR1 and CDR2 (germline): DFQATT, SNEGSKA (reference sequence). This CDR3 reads CSAPGTPEGQYF. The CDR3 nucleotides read TGCAGTGCCCCCGGGACTCCGGAGGGGCAGTACTTC.